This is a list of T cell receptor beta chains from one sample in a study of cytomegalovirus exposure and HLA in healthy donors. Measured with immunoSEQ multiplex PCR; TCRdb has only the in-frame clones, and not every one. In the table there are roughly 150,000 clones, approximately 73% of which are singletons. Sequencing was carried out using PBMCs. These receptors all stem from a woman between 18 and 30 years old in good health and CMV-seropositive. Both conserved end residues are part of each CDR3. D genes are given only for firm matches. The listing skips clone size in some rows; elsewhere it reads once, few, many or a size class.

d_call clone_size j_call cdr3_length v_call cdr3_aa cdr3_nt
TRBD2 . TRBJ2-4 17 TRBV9 CASSPTTRLAGPNIQYF TGTGCCAGCAGCCCAACTACCCGACTAGCGGGGCCCAACATTCAGTACTTC
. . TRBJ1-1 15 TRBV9 CASSVVGGTNTEAFF TGTGCCAGCAGCGTAGTTGGGGGCACGAACACTGAAGCTTTCTTT
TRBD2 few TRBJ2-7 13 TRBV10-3 CAIVSGDSYEQYF TGTGCCATCGTTAGCGGGGACTCCTACGAGCAGTACTTC
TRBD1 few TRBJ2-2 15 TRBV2 CASSGDRGPGGELFF TGTGCCAGCAGTGGCGACAGGGGGCCCGGCGGGGAGCTGTTTTTT
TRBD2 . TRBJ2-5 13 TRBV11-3 CASSLGLGETQYF TGTGCCAGCAGCTTGGGACTAGGTGAGACCCAGTACTTC
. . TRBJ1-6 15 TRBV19 CASSIGQRQLSPLHF TGTGCCAGTAGTATTGGGCAACGGCAGTTGTCACCCCTCCACTTT
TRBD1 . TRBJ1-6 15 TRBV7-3 CASSSMGQGNSPLHF TGTGCCAGCAGCTCAATGGGACAGGGGAACTCACCCCTCCACTTT
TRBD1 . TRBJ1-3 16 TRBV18 CASSIPRTGSGNTIYF TGTGCCAGCTCAATACCTAGGACAGGGAGTGGAAACACCATATATTTT
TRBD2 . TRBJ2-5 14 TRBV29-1 CSAGLAAMGETQYF TGCAGCGCTGGACTAGCGGCAATGGGAGAGACCCAGTACTTC
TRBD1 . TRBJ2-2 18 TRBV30 CAWSGPYAGTVNTGELFF TGTGCCTGGAGTGGACCCTATGCTGGGACAGTGAACACCGGGGAGCTGTTTTTT
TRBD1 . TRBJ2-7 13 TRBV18 CASSAGTGYEQYF TGTGCCAGCTCAGCCGGGACAGGGTACGAGCAGTACTTC
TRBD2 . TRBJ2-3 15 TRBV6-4 CASSMTSGGTDTQYF TGTGCCAGCAGCATGACTAGCGGGGGGACAGATACGCAGTATTTT
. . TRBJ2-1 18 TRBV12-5 CASGLVRSSLPSYNEQFF TGTGCTAGTGGTTTGGTGCGCTCGAGCCTACCCTCCTACAATGAGCAGTTCTTC
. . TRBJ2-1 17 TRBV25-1 CASSESSGGPSYNEQFF TGTGCCAGCAGTGAATCCAGTGGCGGTCCTTCCTACAATGAGCAGTTCTTC
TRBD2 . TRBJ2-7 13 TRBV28 CASRRLTGGEQYF TGTGCCAGCAGGCGCCTAACGGGGGGCGAGCAGTACTTC
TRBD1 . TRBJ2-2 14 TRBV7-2 CASQPGQGTGELFF TGTGCCAGTCAACCGGGACAGGGTACCGGGGAGCTGTTTTTT
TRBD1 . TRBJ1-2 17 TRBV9 CASSSDRDYLVNYGYTF TGTGCCAGCAGCTCCGACAGGGATTATCTTGTGAACTATGGCTACACCTTC
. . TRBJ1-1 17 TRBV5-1 CASSLGQGFNMNTEAFF TGCGCCAGCAGCTTGGGGCAGGGGTTCAACATGAACACTGAAGCTTTCTTT
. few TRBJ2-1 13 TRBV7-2 CASSPTPRDEQFF TGTGCCAGCAGCCCAACCCCGAGGGATGAGCAGTTCTTC
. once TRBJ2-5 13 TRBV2 CASSDDRMETQYF TGTGCCAGCAGTGACGACAGGATGGAGACCCAGTACTTC
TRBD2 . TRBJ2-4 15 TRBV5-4 CASSLGGDYKNIQYF TGTGCCAGCAGCTTGGGGGGGGACTACAAAAACATTCAGTACTTC
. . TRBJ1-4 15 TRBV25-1 CASSVLGVTNEKLFF TGTGCCAGCAGTGTCCTAGGGGTTACTAATGAAAAACTGTTTTTT
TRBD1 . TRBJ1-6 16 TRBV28 CASSRWDSSYNSPLHF TGTGCCAGCAGCCGGTGGGACAGCTCCTATAATTCACCCCTCCACTTT
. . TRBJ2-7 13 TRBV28 CASSLGASYEQYF TGTGCCAGCAGTTTGGGGGCATCCTACGAGCAGTACTTC
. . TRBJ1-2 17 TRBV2 CASSEASQGLPNYGYTF TGTGCCAGCAGTGAAGCTTCCCAGGGTTTACCTAACTATGGCTACACCTTC
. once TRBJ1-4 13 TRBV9 CASSSSRVEKLFF TGTGCCAGCAGCTCCTCTCGAGTTGAAAAACTGTTTTTT
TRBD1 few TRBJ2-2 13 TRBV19 CASGTGDTGELFF TGTGCCAGTGGAACAGGGGACACCGGGGAGCTGTTTTTT
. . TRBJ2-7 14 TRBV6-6 CASSPRGLVYEQYF TGTGCCAGCAGCCCCCGGGGTTTGGTTTACGAGCAGTACTTC
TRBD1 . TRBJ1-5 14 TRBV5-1 CASSLEGGDQPQHF TGCGCCAGCAGCTTAGAAGGGGGCGATCAGCCCCAGCATTTT
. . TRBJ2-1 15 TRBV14 CASSYITGFSNEQFF TGTGCCAGCAGCTACATCACAGGATTTAGCAATGAGCAGTTCTTC
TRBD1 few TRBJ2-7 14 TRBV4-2 CASSQDGTGDEQYF TGTGCCAGCAGCCAAGATGGCACAGGGGACGAGCAGTACTTC
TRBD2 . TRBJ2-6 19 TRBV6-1 CASSEGLAGDRLGANVLTF TGTGCCAGCAGTGAAGGACTAGCGGGGGATCGACTGGGGGCCAACGTCCTGACTTTC
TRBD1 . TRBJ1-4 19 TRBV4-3 CASSQGVWDRGFLSEKLFF TGCGCCAGCAGCCAAGGGGTTTGGGACAGGGGATTCCTTTCGGAAAAACTGTTTTTT
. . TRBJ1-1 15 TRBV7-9 CASSTGWQGNTEAFF TGTGCCAGCAGCACAGGATGGCAGGGGAACACTGAAGCTTTCTTT
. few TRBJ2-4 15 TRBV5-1 CASSLAPLAKNIQYF TGCGCCAGCAGCTTAGCCCCCTTAGCCAAAAACATTCAGTACTTC
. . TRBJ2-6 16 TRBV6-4 CASSDGQLSGANVLTF TGTGCCAGCAGTGACGGACAGCTCTCTGGGGCCAACGTCCTGACTTTC
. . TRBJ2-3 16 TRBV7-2 CASSLGRGGDTDTQYF TGTGCCAGCAGCTTAGGGAGGGGGGGCGACACAGATACGCAGTATTTT
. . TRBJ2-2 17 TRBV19 CASIPQAEGQGTGELFF TGTGCCAGTATCCCCCAAGCGGAGGGCCAGGGCACCGGGGAGCTGTTTTTT
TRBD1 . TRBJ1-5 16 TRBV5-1 CASSLGISGGHQPQHF TGCGCCAGCAGCTTGGGCATCTCAGGGGGCCATCAGCCCCAGCATTTT
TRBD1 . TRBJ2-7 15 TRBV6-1 CASSEATTGAYEQYF TGTGCCAGCAGTGAAGCCACGACAGGGGCCTACGAGCAGTACTTC
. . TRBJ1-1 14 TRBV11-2 CASSTGTLNTEAFF TGTGCCAGCAGCACGGGGACATTGAACACTGAAGCTTTCTTT
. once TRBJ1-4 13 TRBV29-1 CSAFQGGGEKLFF TGCAGCGCATTTCAGGGCGGCGGTGAAAAACTGTTTTTT
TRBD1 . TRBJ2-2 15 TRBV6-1 CASTLTQGLVGELFF TGTGCCAGCACCCTGACACAGGGGTTGGTCGGGGAGCTGTTTTTT
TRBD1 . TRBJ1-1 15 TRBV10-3 CAISDPWTGDPEAFF TGTGCCATCAGTGACCCATGGACAGGGGACCCTGAAGCTTTCTTT
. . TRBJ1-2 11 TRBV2 CASRSDYGYTF TGTGCCAGCAGGTCAGACTATGGCTACACCTTC
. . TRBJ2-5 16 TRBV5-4 CASSPWRRGHQETQYF TGTGCCAGCAGTCCTTGGCGGCGGGGGCACCAAGAGACCCAGTACTTC
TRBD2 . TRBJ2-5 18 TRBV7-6 CASSLALGLAGEDRTQYF TGTGCCAGCAGCTTAGCGTTGGGACTAGCGGGGGAGGACAGGACCCAGTACTTC
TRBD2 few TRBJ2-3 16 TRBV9 CASSTLAGGPGGAQYF TGTGCCAGCAGCACCCTAGCGGGGGGACCGGGGGGAGCGCAGTATTTT
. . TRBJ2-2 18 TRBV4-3 CASSHLPGQLPNTGELFF TGCGCCAGCAGCCATCTCCCTGGGCAGCTACCCAACACCGGGGAGCTGTTTTTT
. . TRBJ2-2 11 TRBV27 CASSLSRELFF TGTGCCAGCAGTTTATCTAGGGAGCTGTTTTTT
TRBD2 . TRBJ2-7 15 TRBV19 CASSIGTSGVDEQYF TGTGCCAGTAGTATCGGGACTAGCGGGGTCGACGAGCAGTACTTC
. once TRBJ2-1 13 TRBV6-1 CASSEAVRSEQFF TGTGCCAGCAGTGAAGCGGTACGGTCTGAGCAGTTCTTC